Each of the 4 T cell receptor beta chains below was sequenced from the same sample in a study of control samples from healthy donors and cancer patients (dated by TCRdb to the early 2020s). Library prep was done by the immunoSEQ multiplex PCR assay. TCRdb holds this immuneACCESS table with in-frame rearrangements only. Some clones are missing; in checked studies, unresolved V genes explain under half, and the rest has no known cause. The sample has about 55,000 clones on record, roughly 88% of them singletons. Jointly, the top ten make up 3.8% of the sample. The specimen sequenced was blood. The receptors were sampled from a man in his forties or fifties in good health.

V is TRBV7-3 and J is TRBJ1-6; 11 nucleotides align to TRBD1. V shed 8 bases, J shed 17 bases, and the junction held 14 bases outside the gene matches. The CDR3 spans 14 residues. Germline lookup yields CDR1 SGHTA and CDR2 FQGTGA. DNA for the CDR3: TGTGCCAGCCGGGAGAGGACAGGGGGCTCTGGGGTCCACTTT. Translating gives CASRERTGGSGVHF.

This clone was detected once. As DNA, the CDR3 is TGTGCCAGCAGCGTGTGGTTCGGAAATCAGCCCCAGCATTTT. Protein product: CASSVWFGNQPQHF. The rearrangement joins TRBV6-5 to TRBJ1-5; no definite D call. The CDR3 is 14 amino acids. Deletions cut 6 bases from V and 4 bases from J, with 13 bases between. Germline values: CDR1 MNHEY, CDR2 SVGAGI.

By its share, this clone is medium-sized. The CDR3: CASSVGGDYGYTF. For the CDR3, the DNA is TGTGCCAGCAGCGTAGGGGGCGACTATGGCTACACCTTC. V and J are TRBV9 and TRBJ1-2, with D possibly TRBD1 on 5 matching bases. Germline V CDR1 and CDR2: SGDLS, YYNGEE. This CDR3 region has 13 residues. V was shortened by 0 bases and J by 3 bases, with 6 bases between the two germline ends.

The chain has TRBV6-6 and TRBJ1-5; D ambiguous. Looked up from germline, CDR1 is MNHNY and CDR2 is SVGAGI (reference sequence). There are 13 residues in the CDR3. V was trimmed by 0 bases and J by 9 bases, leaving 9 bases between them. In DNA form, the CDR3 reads TGTGCCAGCAGTTACTCGGAGAGGTTGCCCCAGCATTTT. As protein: CASSYSERLPQHF.